The 4 T cell receptor beta chains below come from one sample, sequenced in a study of identical twins. Using its own MiXCR run on the 5' RACE reads, TCRdb lists one record per CDR3 protein. The repertoire holds 250,000 to 350,000 distinct CDR3 sequences, roughly 9.7% seen once, with approximately 6.6% in the top ten. This sample also appeared in a second study, on yellow fever vaccine responses in identical twins.

The sequencing input was CD8+ T cells sorted from blood. All receptors derive from a woman aged 18-30 years in good health.

This clonotype has a handful of counts. The V call is TRBV3-1, the J call TRBJ2-5, with 8 bases that match TRBD2. The V gene's germline CDR1 is LGHDT and CDR2 YNNKEL (reference sequence). The CDR3 runs 17 residues. J gave up 5 bases and V 3 bases, and 14 bases lay outside the gene matches. CDR3 DNA sequence: TGTGCCAGCAGCCAGGTAGCGGGGCCCTCCCCGGGGGAGACCCAGTACTTC. Its translation is CASSQVAGPSPGETQYF.

At least ten counts were recorded for this clonotype. The chain links TRBV28 to TRBJ1-5; no firm D call. Trimming took off 6 bases at V and 4 bases at J, with 16 bases between the two ends. The CDR3 extends over 15 amino acids. Per the germline V gene, CDR1 is MDHEN and CDR2 is SYDVKM. This CDR3 reads CASRKVLVGNQPQHF. The DNA of the CDR3 is TGTGCCAGCAGAAAAGTCTTGGTGGGGAATCAGCCCCAGCATTTT.

The chain combines TRBV29-1 with TRBJ2-2, with D unclear. Looked up from germline, CDR1 is SQVTM and CDR2 is ANQGSEA. V shed 3 bases and J shed 3 bases, with 14 bases lying between them. The CDR3 is 15 amino acids. The CDR3 region has the DNA TGCAGCGTTGATCAGCCCGACGCCTACACCGGGGAGCTGTTTTTT. Translated: CSVDQPDAYTGELFF.

This clonotype came up many times. The chain recombines TRBV4-3 with TRBJ2-2; the D is unclear. The CDR3 covers 15 residues. V lost 0 bases, J lost 7 bases, and 12 bases lay in between. Looked up from germline, CDR1 is LGHNA and CDR2 is YSLEER. The CDR3 spells CASSQDRDPYGELFF. The CDR3 coding sequence is TGCGCCAGCAGCCAAGATCGAGACCCCTACGGGGAGCTGTTTTTT.